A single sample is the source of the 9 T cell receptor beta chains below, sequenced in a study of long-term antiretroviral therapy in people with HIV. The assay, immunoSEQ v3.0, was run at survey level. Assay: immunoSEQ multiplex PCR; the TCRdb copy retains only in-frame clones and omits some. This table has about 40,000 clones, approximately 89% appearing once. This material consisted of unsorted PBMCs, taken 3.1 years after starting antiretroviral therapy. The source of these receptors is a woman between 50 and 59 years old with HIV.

The CDR3 DNA reads TGTGCCAGTAGTGTCGGACAGGAGCTAGGACAGCCCCAGCATTTT. It codes for CASSVGQELGQPQHF. The rearrangement joins TRBV19 to TRBJ1-5, with 7 positions matching TRBD1. The CDR3 loop spans 15 amino acids. V was pared by 5 bases and J by 7 bases, with 11 bases of the junction left unmatched. CDR1 is LNHDA, CDR2 SQIVND, per germline (reference sequence).

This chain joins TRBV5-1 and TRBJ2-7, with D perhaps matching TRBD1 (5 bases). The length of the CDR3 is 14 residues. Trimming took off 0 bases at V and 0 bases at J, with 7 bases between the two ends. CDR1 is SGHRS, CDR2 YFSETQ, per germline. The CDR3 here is CASSLGRASYEQYF. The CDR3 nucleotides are TGCGCCAGCAGCTTGGGCAGGGCCTCCTACGAGCAGTACTTC.

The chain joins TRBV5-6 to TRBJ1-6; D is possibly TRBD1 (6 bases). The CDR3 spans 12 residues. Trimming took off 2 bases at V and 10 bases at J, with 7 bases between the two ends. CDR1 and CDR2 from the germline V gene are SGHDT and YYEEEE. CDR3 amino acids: CASSFRGSPLHF. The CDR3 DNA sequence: TGTGCCAGCAGCTTCAGGGGCTCACCCCTCCACTTT.

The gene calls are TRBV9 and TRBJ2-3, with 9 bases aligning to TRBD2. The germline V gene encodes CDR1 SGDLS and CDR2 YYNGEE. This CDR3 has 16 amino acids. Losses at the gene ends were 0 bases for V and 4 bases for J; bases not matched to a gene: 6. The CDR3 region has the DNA TGTGCCAGCAGCGTAGTGGCTAGCGGGGCTGCAGATACGCAGTATTTT. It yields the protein CASSVVASGAADTQYF.

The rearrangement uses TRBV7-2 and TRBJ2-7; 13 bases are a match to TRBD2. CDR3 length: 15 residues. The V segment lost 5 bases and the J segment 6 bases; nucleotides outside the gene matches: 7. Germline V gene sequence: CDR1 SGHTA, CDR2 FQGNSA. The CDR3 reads CASSLTSGGASEQYF. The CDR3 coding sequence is TGTGCCAGCAGCCTTACTAGCGGGGGGGCCTCCGAGCAGTACTTC.

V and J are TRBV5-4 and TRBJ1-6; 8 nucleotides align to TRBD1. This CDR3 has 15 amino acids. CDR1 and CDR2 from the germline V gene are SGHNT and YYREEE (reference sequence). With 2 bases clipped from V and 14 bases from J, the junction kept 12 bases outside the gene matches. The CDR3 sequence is CASSLHTGGSSSLHF. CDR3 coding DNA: TGTGCCAGCAGCTTACACACAGGGGGGAGCTCATCCCTCCACTTT.

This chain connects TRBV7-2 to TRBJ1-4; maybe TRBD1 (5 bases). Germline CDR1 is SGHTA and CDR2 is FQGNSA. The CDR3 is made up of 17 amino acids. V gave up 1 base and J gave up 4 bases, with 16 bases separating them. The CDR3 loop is CASSLGQRSISNEKLFF. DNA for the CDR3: TGTGCCAGCAGCTTAGGACAGAGGAGTATAAGTAATGAAAAACTGTTTTTT.

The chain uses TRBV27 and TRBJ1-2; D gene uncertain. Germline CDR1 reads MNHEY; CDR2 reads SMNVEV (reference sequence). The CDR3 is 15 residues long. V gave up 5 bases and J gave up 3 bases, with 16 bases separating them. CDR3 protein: CASSPSRGSYYGYTF. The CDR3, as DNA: TGTGCCAGCAGTCCCTCTCGGGGTTCTTACTATGGCTACACCTTC.

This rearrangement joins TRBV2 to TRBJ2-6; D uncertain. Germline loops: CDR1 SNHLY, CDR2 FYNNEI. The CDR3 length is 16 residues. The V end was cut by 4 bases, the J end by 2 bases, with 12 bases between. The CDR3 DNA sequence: TGTGCCAGCAGTGCCGGCCCTAGAACTGGGGCCAACGTCCTGACTTTC. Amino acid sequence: CASSAGPRTGANVLTF.